This is a list of T cell receptor beta chains from one sample in a study of shared clonotypes between healthy human individuals. Clones were read by immunoSEQ multiplex PCR, and TCRdb kept only the in-frame ones, dropping some. This sample has 300,000 to 350,000 clones; around 70% occur once, and the top ten carry less than 11%. The sample consisted of memory CD4+ T cells sorted from blood. Receptors originate from a man under 40 in good health. The CDR3 runs from the conserved cysteine through the conserved F or W. Fields, in order: clone size, J gene, D gene, V gene, CDR3 DNA, CDR3 protein. A D gene is named only where the DNA matches it firmly. Expanded clones are given a class, and other clones once, few, many or no size at all.

abundance: .; j_gene: TRBJ1-5; d_gene: .; v_gene: TRBV18; CDR3nt: TGTGCCAGCTCAGAACGGACAAGCAATCAGCCCCAGCATTTT; CDR3aa: CASSERTSNQPQHF
abundance: .; j_gene: TRBJ2-2; d_gene: .; v_gene: TRBV23-1; CDR3nt: TGCGCCAGCAGTCAAACAGCCTCCGAGAACACCGGGGAGCTGTTTTTT; CDR3aa: CASSQTASENTGELFF
abundance: .; j_gene: TRBJ1-1; d_gene: .; v_gene: TRBV5-8; CDR3nt: TGTGCCAGCAGCTTACCGGGGTACACTGAAGCTTTCTTT; CDR3aa: CASSLPGYTEAFF
abundance: .; j_gene: TRBJ2-3; d_gene: .; v_gene: TRBV6-6; CDR3nt: TGTGCCAGCAGCCGAGGTGGCAGCACAGATACGCAGTATTTT; CDR3aa: CASSRGGSTDTQYF
abundance: .; j_gene: TRBJ2-7; d_gene: TRBD2; v_gene: TRBV6-1; CDR3nt: TGTGCCAGCAGTGGAACAGCGGGAGGGCCGTACGAGCAGTACTTC; CDR3aa: CASSGTAGGPYEQYF
abundance: .; j_gene: TRBJ2-7; d_gene: TRBD1; v_gene: TRBV25-1; CDR3nt: TGTGCCAGCAGATCGACCTACGGACAGGGTATGGAGCAGTACTTC; CDR3aa: CASRSTYGQGMEQYF
abundance: .; j_gene: TRBJ2-3; d_gene: TRBD1; v_gene: TRBV28; CDR3nt: TGTGCCAGCAGTATGGGGACAGGGCCAGATACGCAGTATTTT; CDR3aa: CASSMGTGPDTQYF
abundance: .; j_gene: TRBJ1-3; d_gene: .; v_gene: TRBV18; CDR3nt: TGTGCCAGCTCACCACCGACAGGTTTCGGCTCTGGAAACACCATATATTTT; CDR3aa: CASSPPTGFGSGNTIYF
abundance: .; j_gene: TRBJ2-3; d_gene: TRBD2; v_gene: TRBV6-6; CDR3nt: TGTGCCGTAAGCGGGGCGGGGTATGGAGATACGCAGTATTTT; CDR3aa: CAVSGAGYGDTQYF
abundance: .; j_gene: TRBJ2-7; d_gene: TRBD2; v_gene: TRBV5-1; CDR3nt: TGCGCCAGCAGCTTGGGGTCTAGCGGGAGGGCCGGGGGCTACGAGCAGTACTTC; CDR3aa: CASSLGSSGRAGGYEQYF
abundance: .; j_gene: TRBJ1-2; d_gene: .; v_gene: TRBV4-3; CDR3nt: TGCGCCAGCAGCCAAGATTTGGCAGCCAGCTATGGCTACACCTTC; CDR3aa: CASSQDLAASYGYTF
abundance: .; j_gene: TRBJ2-1; d_gene: .; v_gene: TRBV5-4; CDR3nt: TGTGCCAGCAGCTCCAGACAGAGCTCCTACAATGAGCAGTTCTTC; CDR3aa: CASSSRQSSYNEQFF
abundance: .; j_gene: TRBJ2-1; d_gene: TRBD2; v_gene: TRBV5-1; CDR3nt: TGCGCCAGCAGCCCGGGACTAGCTCGCAATGAGCAGTTCTTC; CDR3aa: CASSPGLARNEQFF
abundance: .; j_gene: TRBJ2-1; d_gene: TRBD2; v_gene: TRBV5-1; CDR3nt: TGCGCCAGCAGCTGGGGGACTAGTGAAAATGAGCAGTTCTTC; CDR3aa: CASSWGTSENEQFF
abundance: .; j_gene: TRBJ2-1; d_gene: .; v_gene: TRBV14; CDR3nt: TGTGCCAGCAGTCGGCACACCTTCTCCTACAATGAGCAGTTCTTC; CDR3aa: CASSRHTFSYNEQFF
abundance: .; j_gene: TRBJ2-2; d_gene: TRBD1; v_gene: TRBV7-3; CDR3nt: TGTGCCAGCAGCTCTTGGACAGGGGCCGGGGAGCTGTTTTTT; CDR3aa: CASSSWTGAGELFF
abundance: few; j_gene: TRBJ2-2; d_gene: .; v_gene: TRBV29-1; CDR3nt: TGCAGCGTTGAAGCCGCGAGCACCGGGGAGCTGTTTTTT; CDR3aa: CSVEAASTGELFF
abundance: .; j_gene: TRBJ1-2; d_gene: TRBD1; v_gene: TRBV28; CDR3nt: TGTGCCAGCAGAACAGGGGCCGCCTATGGCTACACCTTC; CDR3aa: CASRTGAAYGYTF
abundance: few; j_gene: TRBJ1-1; d_gene: .; v_gene: TRBV29-1; CDR3nt: TGCAGCGGACATGGGAACACTGAAGCTTTCTTT; CDR3aa: CSGHGNTEAFF
abundance: few; j_gene: TRBJ2-3; d_gene: .; v_gene: TRBV14; CDR3nt: TGTGCCAGCAGCCTTTCCGCGGGGTCCCTGGATACGCAGTATTTT; CDR3aa: CASSLSAGSLDTQYF
abundance: .; j_gene: TRBJ2-6; d_gene: TRBD1; v_gene: TRBV9; CDR3nt: TGTGCCAGCAGCGTAGGAGCCGGGACAGTCGTATCTGGGGCCAACGTCCTGACTTTC; CDR3aa: CASSVGAGTVVSGANVLTF
abundance: .; j_gene: TRBJ2-7; d_gene: .; v_gene: TRBV27; CDR3nt: TGTGCCAGCAGCCCCAGGTCCGGGGTCCTCTACGAGCAGTACTTC; CDR3aa: CASSPRSGVLYEQYF
abundance: .; j_gene: TRBJ2-5; d_gene: .; v_gene: TRBV7-6; CDR3nt: TGTGCCAGCAGCTTAGCGGTAACGGAGACCCAGTACTTC; CDR3aa: CASSLAVTETQYF